This TCR beta chain originates from a study of response to subunit inactivated influenza vaccine. The CDR3 contains 15 residues. Germline CDR1 is SEHNR and CDR2 is FQNEAQ (reference sequence). V was clipped by 0 bases and J by 2 bases; unmatched bases: 4. This clonotype was counted only a few times. The target antigen is unknown. Study-wide points: The study's authors posited that every seasonal influenza vaccination enlists few new T cells.

TCRdb re-called the RT-PCR reads through MiXCR, storing one row per CDR3 protein. The profile shows approximately 520,000 distinct CDR3 sequences, 25% of them singletons. The source material was CD4+ T cells sorted from PBMCs, sampled more than 4 days after vaccination. This rearrangement joins TRBV7-9 to TRBJ2-7; 7 positions match TRBD2. The receptor was isolated from a man in his fifties or sixties who received an inactivated influenza vaccine. In DNA, the CDR3 is TGTGCCAGCAGCTTAGCTGGCGGGAGCACCTACGAGCAGTACTTC. It is translated as CASSLAGGSTYEQYF.